This T cell receptor beta chain is from a study of CD8 T cells in Susac syndrome. When the RNA was reverse transcribed, random hexamers were used with an input of roughly 0.5 to 1 ug. By means of immunoSEQ multiplex PCR, TCR beta CDR3 spanning 54 Vbeta and 13 Jbeta underwent amplification. MiXCR, applied by TCRdb to the immunoSEQ multiplex PCR reads, yields one record per CDR3 protein. The repertoire holds about 180,000 distinct CDR3 sequences, with 95% as singletons. In blood CD8+ and CD4+ T cells, TCR beta underwent sequencing. The multiple sclerosis control group consisted of treatment-naive patients whose relapsing-remitting disease, which was either stable or active, fulfilled revised McDonald criteria. In contrast to the negatively isolated CD8+ and CD4+ T cells, TEMRA cells were FACS-enriched. Germline values: CDR1 DFQATT, CDR2 SNEGSKA (reference sequence). Losses at the gene ends were 5 bases for V and 4 bases for J; bases not matched to a gene: 15. The CDR3 sequence is 17 residues long.

Sequences were obtained from CD8+ T cells from PBMCs. The sequence came from a human donor with multiple sclerosis. The V gene is TRBV20-1, the J gene TRBJ2-5, with 11 bases aligning to TRBD1. The CDR3 DNA reads as TGCAGTGCTGAAAAACTGTCGGGGACAGGGGGACGAGAGACCCAGTACTTC. It yields the protein CSAEKLSGTGGRETQYF.